This TCR beta chain was recovered during a study of blood T cell repertoires in COVID-19. Enrolment of Seattle patients took place during active infection, and they were followed longitudinally. The CDR3 loop spans 14 amino acids. Trimming cost V 7 bases and J 0 bases, with 10 bases left between them. Germline CDR1 reads MNHNY; CDR2 reads SVGAGI (reference sequence). In the original processing: Amplification of reference gene primers was used by the study to estimate nucleated cell counts. Sequencing was performed with immunoSEQ multiplex PCR; in TCRdb, only in-frame clones are kept and a portion is missing. Clone size and the V and J calls come from that table; the DNA yielded D and trimming. Among over 250,000 clones listed, 86% were seen once.

V and J are TRBV6-6 and TRBJ1-3; no firm D call. The TCR was taken from a woman aged 70-85 years with COVID-19, enrolled during active disease. Sequenced input: peripheral blood. The CDR3 protein is CASTLGYSGNTIYF. For the CDR3, the DNA is TGTGCCAGCACCCTCGGGTACTCTGGAAACACCATATATTTT.